The TCR beta chain described here comes from a study of cytomegalovirus exposure and HLA in healthy donors. TCRdb's copy holds only in-frame clones and misses some; the assay was immunoSEQ multiplex PCR. Found here are around 160,000 clones, 91% of them singletons; the top ten hold over 2.5%. Study results and caveats: A subsequent analysis found that TCR clusters from the first cohort also tended to co-occur in the 90 to 150 validation repertoires, with about 95% of cluster scores above 0. Most TCRs appeared rarely, but some public TCRs recurred in many donors.

Comments on this clone: Its target is unknown.

Looked up from germline, CDR1 is SGHKS and CDR2 is YYEKEE (reference sequence). J lost 8 bases, V lost 0 bases, and 10 bases had no gene match. This CDR3 spans 16 amino acids. V usage is TRBV5-5 and J usage is TRBJ1-4; 7 bases fit TRBD1. This clonotype was sampled from a woman aged 18-30 years in good health and CMV-seropositive. Material for sequencing was PBMCs. The CDR3 protein is CASSLVGWTGREKLFF. The CDR3 DNA sequence: TGTGCCAGCAGCTTGGTGGGGTGGACAGGCCGGGAAAAACTGTTTTTT.